These 28 T cell receptor beta chains originate from one sample sequenced in a study of cytomegalovirus exposure and HLA in healthy donors (dated by TCRdb to the late 2010s). Receptors were amplified or captured by the immunoSEQ multiplex PCR assay. This immuneACCESS table, as held by TCRdb, lists in-frame sequences with V and J called but not all clones. Of the missing ones, under half trace to an unresolved V gene in checked studies; the others have no known cause. This sample is represented by under 110,000 clones; about nine tenths of them were singletons. Of the sample, 1.8% is held by the ten largest clones. The sample was PBMCs. Receptors were obtained from a woman aged 18-29 years in good health and CMV-seropositive.

DNA for the CDR3: TGCAGCGTCCGTCCGGGGGGATTCTCCTACGAGCAGTACTTC. It is translated as CSVRPGGFSYEQYF. V and J are TRBV29-1 and TRBJ2-7; 7 bases map to TRBD2. V shed 6 bases and J 0 bases; nucleotides not matched to a gene: 8. The CDR3 is 14 residues long. CDR1 is SQVTM, CDR2 ANQGSEA, per germline.

The chain combines TRBV10-2 with TRBJ1-1, with D possibly matching TRBD1 (5 bases). The germline gives CDR1 WSHSY, CDR2 SAAADI. The CDR3 has 12 residues. V dropped 7 bases and J dropped 6 bases, with 12 bases sitting between them. CDR3 amino acids: CASTGLGPEAFF. The DNA for the CDR3 is TGCGCCAGCACCGGCCTGGGGCCTGAAGCTTTCTTT.

This clone was detected a few times. The chain joins TRBV6-1 to TRBJ2-2, with D perhaps TRBD1 (6 bases). Germline V gene data show CDR1 as MNHNS and CDR2 as SASEGT. This CDR3 has 15 residues. V was shortened by 3 bases and J by 2 bases, with 10 bases between the two germline ends. CDR3 amino acids: CASSESQGNTGELFF. The DNA of the CDR3 is TGTGCCAGCAGTGAGTCACAGGGAAACACCGGGGAGCTGTTTTTT.

This chain joins TRBV6-5 and TRBJ1-4, with 7 nucleotides matching TRBD1. The CDR3 runs 14 residues. J was trimmed by 6 bases and V by 4 bases; bases with no gene match: 5. Germline V CDR1 and CDR2: MNHEY, SVGAGI. CDR3 residues: CASSLTGLDEKLFF. CDR3 bases: TGTGCCAGCAGTTTGACAGGGCTGGATGAAAAACTGTTTTTT.

The chain couples TRBV7-6 to TRBJ2-3; D is perhaps TRBD2 (6 bases). The V end was cut by 5 bases, the J end by 0 bases, with 21 bases between. Germline V lookup: CDR1 SGHVS, CDR2 FNYEAQ. This CDR3 is built from 18 residues. The chain's CDR3 is CASSMPRDWGTSTDTQYF. CDR3 DNA sequence: TGTGCCAGCAGCATGCCCCGGGACTGGGGGACTAGCACAGATACGCAGTATTTT.

This clone was seen only a few times. The chain uses TRBV7-8 and TRBJ1-6; D ambiguous. V was trimmed by 4 bases and J by 7 bases, leaving 2 bases between them. The CDR3 extends over 11 amino acids. Per germline, CDR1 SGHVS and CDR2 FQNEAQ. The DNA of the CDR3 is TGTGCCAGCAGCTCAAATTCACCCCTCCACTTT. Amino acids: CASSSNSPLHF.

The chain couples TRBV6-5 to TRBJ1-2; possible D gene TRBD1, 6 bases. CDR1 MNHEY and CDR2 SVGAGI come from the germline V gene. V lost 0 bases to trimming and J lost 7 bases, with 12 bases between them. This CDR3 spans 14 amino acids. CDR3 bases: TGTGCCAGCAGTTACTCGCTGGGGGCTCGTGGCTACACCTTC. Translating it yields CASSYSLGARGYTF.

V is TRBV9 and J is TRBJ1-2, with a weak D call TRBD1 (6 bases). CDR1 is SGDLS, CDR2 YYNGEE, per germline. Trimming stripped 0 bases from V and 7 bases from J, with 16 bases between. The CDR3 totals 15 residues. CDR3 loop: CASSVALGDIPGYTF. In DNA, the CDR3 is TGTGCCAGCAGCGTAGCTCTCGGGGACATACCTGGCTACACCTTC.

V and J are TRBV2 and TRBJ2-5, with 9 bases that match TRBD2. The CDR3 totals 14 residues. J gave up 4 bases and V 5 bases, and 5 bases lay outside the gene matches. Germline CDR1 SNHLY, CDR2 FYNNEI. The DNA for the CDR3 is TGTGCCAGCAGTTGGCGGGGGGGATCAGAGACCCAGTACTTC. This sequence encodes CASSWRGGSETQYF. Complete variable domain (other parts from reference TRBV2 and TRBJ2-5): EPEVTQTPSHQVTQMGQEVILRCVPISNHLYFYWYRQILGQKVEFLVSFYNNEISEKSEIFDDQFSVERPDGSNFTLKIRSTKLEDSAMYFCASSWRGGSETQYFGPGTRLLVL.

This chain joins TRBV19 and TRBJ1-2; TRBD1 matches at 7 bases. The CDR3 covers 14 residues. Germline CDR1 and CDR2: LNHDA and SQIVND (reference sequence). The V segment lost 5 bases and the J segment 4 bases; nucleotides outside the gene matches: 7. The CDR3 DNA follows: TGTGCCAGTAGTCACCCCGGGACAGCCTATGGCTACACCTTC. It yields the protein CASSHPGTAYGYTF. Complete variable domain (other parts from reference TRBV19 and TRBJ1-2): DGGITQSPKYLFRKEGQNVTLSCEQNLNHDAMYWYRQDPGQGLRLIYYSQIVNDFQKGDIAEGYSVSREKKESFPLTVTSAQKNPTAFYLCASSHPGTAYGYTFGSGTRLTVV.

Regarding this clone: At one boundary the junction diverges from the germline segment, which might be a read error. V usage is TRBV6-1 and J usage is TRBJ2-3, with D maybe TRBD2 (6 bases). CDR1 is MNHNS and CDR2 is SASEGT in the germline V gene. This CDR3 contains 17 residues. The CDR3 loop reads CASREDHRDFVSDTQYF. CDR3 DNA sequence: TGTGCCAGCAGAGAAGACCACCGGGACTTTGTGTCAGATACGCAGTATTTT.

The chain couples TRBV2 to TRBJ2-7, with D tentatively TRBD1 (6 bases). The V and J ends lost 6 bases and 3 bases respectively, with 9 bases between them. CDR1 and CDR2 (germline): SNHLY, FYNNEI. The CDR3 totals 12 residues. CDR3 DNA: TGTGCCAGCAGGACACAGGGCTACGAGCAGTACTTC. Its translation is CASRTQGYEQYF.

This clone was observed a handful of times. The V call is TRBV7-9, the J call TRBJ2-1; TRBD2 agrees at 9 bases. CDR1 SEHNR and CDR2 FQNEAQ come from the germline V gene (reference sequence). With 5 bases clipped from V and 10 bases from J, the junction kept 15 bases outside the gene matches. This CDR3 is 16 amino acids long. Written as DNA, the CDR3 is TGTGCCAGCAGCCCATGGGGGGGACTAGCAGCGGGGGAGCAGTTCTTC. Encoded protein: CASSPWGGLAAGEQFF.

This clone was detected only a few times. The chain employs TRBV10-1 and TRBJ2-1; perhaps TRBD2 as D (5 bases). The CDR3 has 13 amino acids. In germline, CDR1 is WNHNN, CDR2 SYGVQD (reference sequence). V was clipped by 0 bases and J by 8 bases, with 8 bases between them. The CDR3 region is CASSESPGDEQFF. CDR3 DNA sequence: TGCGCCAGCAGTGAGTCGCCCGGGGATGAGCAGTTCTTC.

This chain links TRBV27 with TRBJ2-3, with a possible D match to TRBD2 (7 bases). The V end lost 2 bases, the J end lost 2 bases, and 11 bases lay between the germline ends. Looked up from germline, CDR1 is MNHEY and CDR2 is SMNVEV (reference sequence). This CDR3 comprises 15 residues. The CDR3 spells CASSLAGAITDTQYF. The CDR3 DNA sequence: TGTGCCAGCAGTTTAGCGGGGGCCATCACAGATACGCAGTATTTT.

The chain is built from TRBV15 and TRBJ2-5; the D gene is possibly TRBD2 (6 bases). V was clipped by 2 bases and J by 5 bases, with 9 bases between them. From germline, CDR1 is LNHNV and CDR2 YYDKDF (reference sequence). The length of the CDR3 is 13 residues. The CDR3 nucleotides are TGTGCCACCAGCAGAATACGGGAGGAGACCCAGTACTTC. This sequence encodes CATSRIREETQYF. Based on the CDR3 plus reference TRBV15 and TRBJ2-5, the full variable domain is DAMVIQNPRYQVTQFGKPVTLSCSQTLNHNVMYWYQQKSSQAPKLLFHYYDKDFNNEADTPDNFQSRRPNTSFCFLDIRSPGLGDTAMYLCATSRIREETQYFGPGTRLLVL.

In its sample, this clone was seen once. The J gene is TRBJ2-7, the V gene TRBV7-9; 10 nucleotides align to TRBD2. The CDR3 has 15 residues. From germline, CDR1 is SEHNR and CDR2 FQNEAQ (reference sequence). V trimming: 6 bases; J trimming: 2 bases; junction bases outside the gene matches: 7. The CDR3 here is CASSTTAGGPYEQYF. The CDR3 DNA sequence: TGTGCCAGCAGTACCACAGCGGGGGGGCCCTACGAGCAGTACTTC.

J is TRBJ2-3 and V is TRBV7-2, with a possible D match to TRBD1 (6 bases). Trimming cost V 6 bases and J 2 bases, with 9 bases left between them. CDR3 length: 13 residues. CDR1 is SGHTA and CDR2 is FQGNSA in the germline V gene. CDR3 sequence: CASRGATTDTQYF. The CDR3 nucleotides read TGTGCCAGCAGGGGGGCCACCACAGATACGCAGTATTTT. The whole variable domain, filled in from reference TRBV7-2 and TRBJ2-3, reads GAGVSQSPSNKVTEKGKDVELRCDPISGHTALYWYRQSLGQGLEFLIYFQGNSAPDKSGLPSDRFSAERTGGSVSTLTIQRTQQEDSAVYLCASRGATTDTQYFGPGTRLTVL.

This clone was observed a handful of times. The chain combines TRBV6-1 with TRBJ2-3, with D possibly being TRBD1 (6 bases). Per the germline V gene, CDR1 is MNHNS and CDR2 is SASEGT. The CDR3 has 14 residues. Trimming removed 4 bases from V and 4 bases from J, with 12 bases in between. Here the CDR3 DNA reads TGTGCCAGCAGTGCAGGGGCCAACTCAGATACGCAGTATTTT. It encodes CASSAGANSDTQYF.

This chain connects TRBV27 to TRBJ1-1; tentatively, D is TRBD1 (6 bases). Trimming left V 6 bases short and J 1 base short, with 15 bases between. CDR1 and CDR2 from the germline V gene are MNHEY and SMNVEV (reference sequence). The CDR3 covers 15 residues. CDR3 protein: CASSTIQGRNTEAFF. The CDR3 nucleotides are TGTGCCAGCAGCACTATACAGGGCCGGAACACTGAAGCTTTCTTT.

The V call is TRBV18, the J call TRBJ1-4, with TRBD1 matching over 8 bases. CDR3 length: 14 residues. J lost 8 bases, V lost 3 bases, and 5 bases had no gene match. CDR1 and CDR2 (germline): KGHSH, LQKENI. The CDR3 DNA sequence: TGTGCCAGCTCACCCGCAGGGGGCAGGGAAAAACTGTTTTTT. Amino acids: CASSPAGGREKLFF.

The chain joins TRBV19 to TRBJ2-1, with D possibly being TRBD2 (6 bases). This CDR3 has 15 residues. Germline V gene data show CDR1 as LNHDA and CDR2 as SQIVND (reference sequence). With 6 bases removed from V and 1 base from J, the gap between germline ends came to 13 bases. The CDR3 region is CASRGTGGSYNEQFF. In nucleotides, the CDR3 is TGTGCCAGTAGAGGGACTGGCGGGTCCTACAATGAGCAGTTCTTC.

The CDR3 DNA is TGTGCCAGCAGCCAAGATGTAGTAGGGCAGGCGGGTTTTACTAATGAAAAACTGTTTTTT. The encoded protein is CASSQDVVGQAGFTNEKLFF. V and J are TRBV4-2 and TRBJ1-4; the D is unclear. The CDR3 loop spans 20 amino acids. Germline V gives CDR1 LGHNA, CDR2 YNFKEQ. The ends were cut back, 0 bases at V and 2 bases at J, with 22 bases in the middle.

V is TRBV2 and J is TRBJ2-7; D is possibly TRBD1 (6 bases). Germline V gene lookup returns CDR1 SNHLY and CDR2 FYNNEI. There are 13 residues in the CDR3. V gave up 4 bases and J gave up 2 bases, with 9 bases separating them. The CDR3 loop is CASSVRQAYEQYV. The CDR3 DNA is TGTGCCAGCAGTGTTCGACAGGCCTACGAGCAGTACGTC.

V and J are TRBV15 and TRBJ2-7; TRBD1 aligns across 12 bases. The length of the CDR3 is 14 residues. Germline V gene lookup returns CDR1 LNHNV and CDR2 YYDKDF (reference sequence). The V and J ends lost 5 bases and 4 bases, in that order; junction bases with no gene match: 3. This chain's CDR3 is CATSRDRGPYEQYF. CDR3 DNA sequence: TGTGCCACCAGCCGGGACAGGGGGCCTTACGAGCAGTACTTC. The full variable domain, rest sourced from reference TRBV15 and TRBJ2-7, is DAMVIQNPRYQVTQFGKPVTLSCSQTLNHNVMYWYQQKSSQAPKLLFHYYDKDFNNEADTPDNFQSRRPNTSFCFLDIRSPGLGDTAMYLCATSRDRGPYEQYFGPGTRLTVT.

V is TRBV7-6 and J is TRBJ2-5, with 9 bases aligning to TRBD1. J was trimmed by 4 bases and V by 2 bases; bases with no gene match: 5. This CDR3 is built from 15 residues. The V gene's germline CDR1 is SGHVS and CDR2 FNYEAQ. As DNA, the CDR3 is TGTGCCAGCAGCTTAAATAGGGACAGGGCAGAGACCCAGTACTTC. It yields the protein CASSLNRDRAETQYF. Full variable domain (remainder filled in from reference TRBV7-6 and TRBJ2-5): GAGVSQSPRYKVTKRGQDVALRCDPISGHVSLYWYRQALGQGPEFLTYFNYEAQQDKSGLPNDRFSAERPEGSISTLTIQRTEQRDSAMYRCASSLNRDRAETQYFGPGTRLLVL.

The chain is built from TRBV10-3 and TRBJ1-5; 8 bases match TRBD1. CDR1 ENHRY and CDR2 SYGVKD come from the germline V gene. This CDR3 contains 16 residues. Losses at the gene ends were 4 bases for V and 1 base for J; bases not matched to a gene: 6. The CDR3, as DNA: TGTGCCATCAGTGGGGTACAGGGGGGGAGCAATCAGCCCCAGCATTTT. As protein: CAISGVQGGSNQPQHF.

The V and J genes are TRBV7-9 and TRBJ1-2, with TRBD1 matching over 7 bases. CDR1 and CDR2 from the germline V gene are SEHNR and FQNEAQ (reference sequence). With V trimmed by 1 base and J by 7 bases, 12 bases remained unmatched. This CDR3 is 16 amino acids long. The CDR3 DNA is TGTGCCAGCAGCTTAGTAGTCCACAGGGGTGTAAGTGGCTACACCTTC. Its translation is CASSLVVHRGVSGYTF.